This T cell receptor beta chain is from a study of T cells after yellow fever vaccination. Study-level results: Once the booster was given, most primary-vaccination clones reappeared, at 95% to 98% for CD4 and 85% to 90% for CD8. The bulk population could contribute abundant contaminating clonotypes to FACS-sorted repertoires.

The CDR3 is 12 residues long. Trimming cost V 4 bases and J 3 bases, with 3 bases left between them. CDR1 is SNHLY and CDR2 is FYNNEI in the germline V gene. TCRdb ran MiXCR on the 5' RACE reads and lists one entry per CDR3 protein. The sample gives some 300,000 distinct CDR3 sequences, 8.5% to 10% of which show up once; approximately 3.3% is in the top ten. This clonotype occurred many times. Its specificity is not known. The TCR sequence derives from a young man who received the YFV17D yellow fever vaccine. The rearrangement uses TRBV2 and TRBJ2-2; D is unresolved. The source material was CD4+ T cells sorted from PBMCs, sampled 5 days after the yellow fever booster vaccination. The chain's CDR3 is CASSADTGELFF. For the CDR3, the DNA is TGTGCCAGCAGTGCAGACACCGGGGAGCTGTTTTTT.